The 4 T cell receptor beta chains listed next were all sequenced from one sample in a study of shared clonotypes between healthy human individuals. Libraries were prepared by immunoSEQ multiplex PCR; TCRdb keeps only in-frame clonotypes and omits some of them. The repertoire includes nearly 1 million clones, 60% to 85% of them detected once, and roughly 1.5% sits in the top ten. Specimen: memory CD4+ T cells sorted from blood. Stated subset: CD45RA-negative fraction. Receptors originate from a man between 18 and 35 years old in good health.

The V and J genes are TRBV6-5 and TRBJ1-1; 7 positions agree with TRBD1. CDR3 size: 14 residues. Germline assignment: CDR1 MNHEY and CDR2 SVGAGI. The trim removed 8 bases at V and 0 bases at J, leaving 6 bases unmatched. The CDR3 reads CASRYRGVNTEAFF. In nucleotides, the CDR3 is TGTGCCAGCCGATACAGGGGTGTGAACACTGAAGCTTTCTTT.

In this sample, this clone turned up once. The chain links TRBV5-4 to TRBJ2-2; 8 nucleotides line up with TRBD2. The J segment lost 6 bases and the V segment lost 0 bases, leaving 4 bases of the junction unmatched. Germline loops: CDR1 SGHNT, CDR2 YYREEE (reference sequence). This CDR3 comprises 15 residues. The DNA of the CDR3 is TGTGCCAGCAGCTTGGACGGGAGGGCTTCCGGGGAGCTGTTTTTT. Translation gives CASSLDGRASGELFF.

CDR3 DNA: TGTGCCAGCAGCCCTACGGGGGCAGGGGGCGAGGCAGATACGCAGTATTTT. It specifies CASSPTGAGGEADTQYF. The chain carries TRBV7-9 and TRBJ2-3; 8 nucleotides line up with TRBD1. This CDR3 is built from 17 residues. V shed 5 bases and J 4 bases; nucleotides not matched to a gene: 14. CDR1 and CDR2 from the germline V gene are SEHNR and FQNEAQ (reference sequence).

V usage is TRBV5-1 and J usage is TRBJ2-2; 8 bases are shared with TRBD1. Germline assignment: CDR1 SGHRS and CDR2 YFSETQ. The CDR3 extends over 15 amino acids. V lost 5 bases to trimming and J lost 0 bases; unmatched junction nucleotides: 3. CDR3 amino acids: CASRLTGANTGELFF. In DNA form, the CDR3 reads TGCGCCAGCAGACTGACAGGGGCGAACACCGGGGAGCTGTTTTTT.